Below, 13 T cell receptor beta chains from the same sample are listed, as sequenced in a study of T-cell memory formation after mild COVID-19. TCRdb recomputed calls from the 5' RACE reads with MiXCR, one row per CDR3 protein. The sample shows around 370,000 distinct CDR3 sequences, under 25% of them seen only once. The sequencing input was PBMCs or a T cell subset sorted from them (not recorded which). Source of these receptors: an adult woman who had mild COVID-19 (a few samples of this study predate the infection). Cell type and time point are not known.

This clonotype has only a few counts. This chain links TRBV5-4 with TRBJ2-1; 10 positions match TRBD1. The CDR3 totals 15 residues. CDR1 and CDR2 (germline): SGHNT, YYREEE (reference sequence). Trimming removed 3 bases from V and 8 bases from J; junction bases left unmatched: 8. CDR3 bases: TGTGCCAGCAGCTACTCGACAGGGGGCAAGGATGAGCAGTTCTTC. Encoded protein: CASSYSTGGKDEQFF.

V gene TRBV9 combines with J gene TRBJ2-1; no reliable D call. The V gene's germline CDR1 is SGDLS and CDR2 YYNGEE. V lost 0 bases, J lost 0 bases, and 7 bases lay in between. The CDR3 is 15 amino acids. The CDR3 nucleotides are TGTGCCAGCAGCGTAGAACAGAGCTCCTACAATGAGCAGTTCTTC. This encodes CASSVEQSSYNEQFF.

This clonotype was recorded a few times. This chain joins TRBV20-1 and TRBJ2-5, with no clear D. This CDR3 comprises 15 residues. The V gene lost 0 bases and the J gene lost 1 base, with 12 bases spanning the gap. Germline CDR1 reads DFQATT; CDR2 reads SNEGSKA (reference sequence). CDR3 region: CSARDARTPQETQYF. The CDR3 DNA sequence: TGCAGTGCTAGAGATGCTAGAACGCCCCAAGAGACCCAGTACTTC.

This clonotype turned up a few times. CDR3 nucleotide sequence: TGTGCCAGCAGCCCGGGGATAGGGACAGCCTACGAGCAGTACTTC. Its protein product is CASSPGIGTAYEQYF. The chain has TRBV7-2 and TRBJ2-7; 7 nucleotides align to TRBD1. CDR1 is SGHTA and CDR2 is FQGNSA in the germline V gene. The CDR3 contains 15 residues. V was pared by 5 bases and J by 2 bases, with 9 bases of the junction left unmatched.

The chain is built from TRBV5-1 and TRBJ1-2; no definite D call. The V gene lost 2 bases and the J gene lost 3 bases, with 8 bases spanning the gap. Per germline, CDR1 SGHRS and CDR2 YFSETQ. The CDR3 loop spans 13 amino acids. The CDR3 spells CASSLSRDYGYTF. The CDR3, as DNA: TGCGCCAGCAGCTTAAGTAGGGACTATGGCTACACCTTC.

This clonotype was observed a few times. The chain links TRBV7-2 to TRBJ1-4, with unresolved D. The V gene's germline CDR1 is SGHTA and CDR2 FQGNSA. The CDR3 is 14 residues long. V lost 4 bases to trimming and J lost 0 bases, with 6 bases between them. CDR3 region: CASSSDSTNEKLFF. As DNA, the CDR3 is TGTGCCAGCAGCTCGGACTCAACTAATGAAAAACTGTTTTTT.

The V and J genes are TRBV7-8 and TRBJ1-5; tentatively, D is TRBD1 (5 bases). Trimming shortened V by 5 bases and J by 11 bases, and 22 bases separated the two germline ends. Germline values: CDR1 SGHVS, CDR2 FQNEAQ. This CDR3 region has 15 residues. The CDR3 coding sequence is TGTGCCAGCAGCCCTAGGCACAGGTCGGGGGATACCCAGCATTTT. It specifies CASSPRHRSGDTQHF.

This chain uses TRBV9 with TRBJ1-2, with D perhaps TRBD1 (6 bases). The CDR3 length is 14 residues. V lost 3 bases and J lost 4, with 13 bases in between. Per germline, CDR1 SGDLS and CDR2 YYNGEE. The CDR3 is CASSGRGQFYGYTF. CDR3 in DNA: TGTGCCAGCAGCGGACGTGGACAGTTCTATGGCTACACCTTC. Full variable domain (missing parts from reference TRBV9 and TRBJ1-2): DSGVTQTPKHLITATGQRVTLRCSPRSGDLSVYWYQQSLDQGLQFLIQYYNGEERAKGNILERFSAQQFPDLHSELNLSSLELGDSALYFCASSGRGQFYGYTFGSGTRLTVV.

A few counts support this clonotype. One junction end disagrees with the germline gene, perhaps due to a read error. This rearrangement joins TRBV2 to TRBJ2-7; the D is unclear. This CDR3 contains 15 residues. Germline V gene lookup returns CDR1 SNHLY and CDR2 FYNNEI. The CDR3 DNA follows: TGTGCCAGCAGAGAAGGGCCAGACCCAACCTACGAGCAGTACTTC. This sequence encodes CASREGPDPTYEQYF.

The chain has TRBV7-3 and TRBJ2-3; 14 bases align to TRBD2. From germline, CDR1 is SGHTA and CDR2 FQGTGA. V lost 5 bases, J lost 3 bases, and 7 bases stayed unmatched. The CDR3 has 17 amino acids. In DNA form, the CDR3 reads TGTGCCAGCAGCACGGGACTAGCGGGAGCGGGTACAGATACGCAGTATTTT. Its protein product is CASSTGLAGAGTDTQYF.

In its sample, this clonotype was seen a few times. The chain has TRBV5-1 and TRBJ1-2; possible D gene TRBD1, 6 bases. Germline V gene data show CDR1 as SGHRS and CDR2 as YFSETQ. The CDR3 is 15 residues long. The germline V and J ends were trimmed by 3 bases and 4 bases, with 16 bases remaining between them. The CDR3 loop reads CASSSHRDGVYGYTF. The CDR3 DNA is TGCGCCAGCAGCTCTCACAGGGACGGAGTCTATGGCTACACCTTC.

The genes are TRBV12-3 or TRBV12-4 and TRBJ1-1; D is ambiguous. CDR3 size: 12 residues. Trimming took off 6 bases at V and 0 bases at J, with 5 bases between the two ends. The CDR3 nucleotides read TGTGCCAGCAGGGTTTTGAACACTGAAGCTTTCTTT. Protein product: CASRVLNTEAFF.

V and J are TRBV13 and TRBJ1-1; D is undetermined. Germline V lookup: CDR1 PRHDT, CDR2 FYEKMQ (reference sequence). The V and J ends lost 4 bases and 1 base respectively, with 13 bases between them. The CDR3 spans 15 residues. CDR3 region: CASSSRQRQNTEAFF. For the CDR3, the DNA is TGTGCCAGCAGCTCCCGACAAAGACAGAACACTGAAGCTTTCTTT.